Below, 16 T cell receptor beta chains from the same sample are listed, as sequenced in a study of cytomegalovirus exposure and HLA in healthy donors. A multiplex PCR was run with 60 Vbeta primers and 13 Jbeta primers. The method was immunoSEQ multiplex PCR; TCRdb's version includes in-frame clones alone and lacks a portion of them. This sample has approximately 220,000 clones; around 79% occur once, and the top ten carry under 0.25%. The sequenced sample consisted of PBMCs. Receptors originate from a girl aged 2-10 years in good health and CMV-seronegative.

The chain employs TRBV19 and TRBJ1-1, with a tentative D call TRBD1 (5 bases). The CDR3 length is 10 residues. Trimming shortened V by 8 bases and J by 8 bases, and 9 bases separated the two germline ends. Germline lookup yields CDR1 LNHDA and CDR2 SQIVND (reference sequence). This CDR3 is CASGGTEAFF. The CDR3 DNA reads TGTGCCAGTGGGGGGACCGAAGCTTTCTTT.

A few counts support this clone. CDR3 coding DNA: TGCGCCAGCAGCCAGGCAGACAGCCTCGCTAACTATGGCTACACCTTC. Translating it yields CASSQADSLANYGYTF. V and J are TRBV4-1 and TRBJ1-2, with a weak D call TRBD1 (5 bases). Between the trimmed V and J ends, which lost 3 bases and 0 bases, there was a span of 14 bases. The V gene's germline CDR1 is MGHRA and CDR2 YSYEKL. There are 16 residues in the CDR3.

The chain couples TRBV27 to TRBJ1-2, with TRBD1 matching 8 bases. Losses at the gene ends were 8 bases for V and 4 bases for J; bases not matched to a gene: 15. CDR1 and CDR2 from the germline V gene are MNHEY and SMNVEV (reference sequence). The CDR3 is 16 residues long. The CDR3 sequence is CASQTSGTGISYGYTF. CDR3 sequence (DNA): TGTGCCAGCCAAACTTCCGGGACAGGTATATCCTATGGCTACACCTTC.

This chain links TRBV5-5 with TRBJ1-2; D call uncertain. Germline assignment: CDR1 SGHKS and CDR2 YYEKEE (reference sequence). The CDR3 is 13 residues long. V lost 0 bases and J 6 bases, leaving 9 bases between the germline ends. CDR3 amino acids: CASSLVAVDGYTF. Written as DNA, the CDR3 is TGTGCCAGCAGCTTGGTCGCAGTCGATGGCTACACCTTC.

This clone was observed a single time. The chain links TRBV18 to TRBJ1-2; 7 bases are a match to TRBD1. Per germline, CDR1 KGHSH and CDR2 LQKENI. CDR3 length: 15 amino acids. V lost 0 bases and J lost 3; bases outside the gene matches: 4. The chain's CDR3 is CASSPPTTGYYGYTF. The CDR3 bases are TGTGCCAGCTCACCACCAACGACAGGGTACTATGGCTACACCTTC.

V gene TRBV9 combines with J gene TRBJ1-1, with a possible D match to TRBD1 (5 bases). The V gene's germline CDR1 is SGDLS and CDR2 YYNGEE. V gave up 5 bases and J gave up 4 bases, with 12 bases separating them. The CDR3 loop spans 13 amino acids. As DNA, the CDR3 is TGTGCCAGCAGTGGGGGGGTTTCCACTGAAGCTTTCTTT. It yields the protein CASSGGVSTEAFF.

The V and J genes are TRBV28 and TRBJ1-2, with a tentative D call TRBD1 (5 bases). The CDR3 runs to 16 residues. V shed 2 bases and J shed 6 bases, with 19 bases lying between them. Germline lookup yields CDR1 MDHEN and CDR2 SYDVKM. The CDR3, as DNA: TGTGCCAGCAGTTTAGGGCAGGGAGGATTTTCTCATGGCTACACCTTC. Translated, it gives CASSLGQGGFSHGYTF.

This clone was detected a few times. The chain has TRBV5-1 and TRBJ2-7, with TRBD2 as a possible D gene (6 bases). Germline CDR1 and CDR2: SGHRS and YFSETQ. Between the trimmed V and J ends, which lost 0 bases and 4 bases, there was a span of 17 bases. CDR3 length: 16 amino acids. The CDR3 loop reads CASSLDSGTASYEQYF. The DNA of the CDR3 is TGCGCCAGCAGCTTGGACTCCGGGACTGCATCATACGAGCAGTACTTC.

This clone has a handful of counts. The gene calls are TRBV29-1 and TRBJ1-1; 8 bases agree with TRBD1. This CDR3 contains 12 residues. CDR1 and CDR2 (germline): SQVTM, ANQGSEA. The J segment lost 3 bases and the V segment lost 7 bases, leaving 4 bases of the junction unmatched. The CDR3 sequence is CSALGQDTEAFF. The DNA for the CDR3 is TGCAGCGCCCTGGGACAGGACACTGAAGCTTTCTTT.

The chain has TRBV5-4 and TRBJ1-2; a weak D match, TRBD1 (5 bases). Per germline, CDR1 SGHNT and CDR2 YYREEE (reference sequence). Trimming removed 4 bases at V and 6 bases at J, with 13 bases between. This CDR3 comprises 13 residues. In DNA, the CDR3 is TGTGCCAGCAGCAACCCGACGGGGGATGGCTACACCTTC. This sequence encodes CASSNPTGDGYTF.

The chain carries TRBV5-6 and TRBJ2-1; 7 nucleotides line up with TRBD1. The CDR3 has 14 residues. Germline V gene lookup returns CDR1 SGHDT and CDR2 YYEEEE. Trimming took 4 bases from V and 6 from J; bases not matched to a gene: 7. The CDR3 protein is CASSTWDSFNEQFF. As DNA, the CDR3 is TGTGCCAGCAGCACCTGGGACAGTTTCAATGAGCAGTTCTTC.

The chain combines TRBV29-1 with TRBJ1-2; D is ambiguous. This CDR3 spans 13 amino acids. Germline CDR1 reads SQVTM; CDR2 reads ANQGSEA. Trimming took 5 bases from V and 4 from J, leaving 14 bases between them. This chain's CDR3 is CSVNIGASYGYTF. The CDR3 nucleotides are TGCAGCGTTAACATCGGAGCTAGCTATGGCTACACCTTC.

A single count supports this clone. This sequence joins TRBV7-8 and TRBJ2-1, with TRBD1 matching 9 bases. There are 15 residues in the CDR3. J gave up 4 bases and V 5 bases, and 6 bases lay outside the gene matches. The germline V gene has CDR1 SGHVS and CDR2 FQNEAQ. CDR3 bases: TGTGCCAGCAGCACAGGGGGCGACTTGTACAATGAGCAGTTCTTC. It codes for CASSTGGDLYNEQFF.

This clone has a single count. V and J are TRBV18 and TRBJ2-5; D is unclear. Trimming pared 4 bases from V and 2 bases from J, leaving 5 bases between. This CDR3 region has 12 residues. Germline lookup yields CDR1 KGHSH and CDR2 LQKENI. CDR3 loop: CASSQIQETQYF. In nucleotides, the CDR3 is TGTGCCAGCTCACAAATACAAGAGACCCAGTACTTC.

On this clone: The sample holds other DNA sequences that translate to the same CDR3. The V gene is TRBV19, the J gene TRBJ1-1; tentative D call: TRBD1 (5 bases). The CDR3 consists of 12 residues. V lost 5 bases and J 5 bases, leaving 9 bases between the germline ends. The germline CDR1 and CDR2 sequences are LNHDA and SQIVND (reference sequence). DNA for the CDR3: TGTGCCAGTAGTTTCCGGGGGACTGAAGCTTTCTTT. Translated: CASSFRGTEAFF.

The V call is TRBV5-4, the J call TRBJ1-1; no clear D gene. CDR1 is SGHNT and CDR2 is YYREEE in the germline V gene (reference sequence). CDR3 length: 15 residues. V lost 4 bases, J lost 5 bases, and 18 bases lay in between. CDR3: CASSPAQAGQTEAFF. For the CDR3, the DNA is TGTGCCAGCAGCCCCGCACAAGCGGGTCAAACTGAAGCTTTCTTT.